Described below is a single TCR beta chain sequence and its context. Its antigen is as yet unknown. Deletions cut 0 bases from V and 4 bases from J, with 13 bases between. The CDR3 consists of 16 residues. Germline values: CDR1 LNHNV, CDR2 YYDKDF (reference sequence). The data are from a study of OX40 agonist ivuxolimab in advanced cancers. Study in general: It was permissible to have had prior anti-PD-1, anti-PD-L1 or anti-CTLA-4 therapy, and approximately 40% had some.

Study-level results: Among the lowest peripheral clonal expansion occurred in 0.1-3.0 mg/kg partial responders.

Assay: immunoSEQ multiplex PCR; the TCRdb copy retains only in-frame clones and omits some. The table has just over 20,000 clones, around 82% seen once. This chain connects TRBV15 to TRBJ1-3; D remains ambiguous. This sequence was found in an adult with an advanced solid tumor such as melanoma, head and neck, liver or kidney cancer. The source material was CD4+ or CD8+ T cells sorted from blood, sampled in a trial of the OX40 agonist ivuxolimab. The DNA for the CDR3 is TGTGCCACCAGCAGAGATACGTGGACGGCGGGAAACACCATATATTTT. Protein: CATSRDTWTAGNTIYF.